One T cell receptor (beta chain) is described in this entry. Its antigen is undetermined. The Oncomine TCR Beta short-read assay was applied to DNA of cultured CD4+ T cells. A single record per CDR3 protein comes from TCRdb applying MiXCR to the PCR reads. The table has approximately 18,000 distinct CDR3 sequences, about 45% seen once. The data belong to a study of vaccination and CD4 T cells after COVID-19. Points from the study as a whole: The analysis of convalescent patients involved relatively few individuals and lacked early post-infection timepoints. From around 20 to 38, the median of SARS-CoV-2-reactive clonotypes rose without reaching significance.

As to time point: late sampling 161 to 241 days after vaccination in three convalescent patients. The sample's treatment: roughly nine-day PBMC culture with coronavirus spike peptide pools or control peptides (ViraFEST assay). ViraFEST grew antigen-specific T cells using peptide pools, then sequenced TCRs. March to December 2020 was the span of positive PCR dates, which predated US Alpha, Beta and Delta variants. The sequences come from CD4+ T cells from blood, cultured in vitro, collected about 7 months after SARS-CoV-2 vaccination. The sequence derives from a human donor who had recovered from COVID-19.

The CDR3 nucleotides are TGTGCCAGCAGCCCTAGCGGAGTGTACCAAGAGACCCAGTACTTC. This gives the protein CASSPSGVYQETQYF. V gene TRBV7-9 combines with J gene TRBJ2-5, with TRBD2 matching 7 bases. The V gene end was trimmed by 5 bases and the J gene end by 0 bases; junction bases not matched to a gene: 6. Germline CDR1 and CDR2: SEHNR and FQNEAQ (reference sequence). The CDR3 extends over 15 amino acids.